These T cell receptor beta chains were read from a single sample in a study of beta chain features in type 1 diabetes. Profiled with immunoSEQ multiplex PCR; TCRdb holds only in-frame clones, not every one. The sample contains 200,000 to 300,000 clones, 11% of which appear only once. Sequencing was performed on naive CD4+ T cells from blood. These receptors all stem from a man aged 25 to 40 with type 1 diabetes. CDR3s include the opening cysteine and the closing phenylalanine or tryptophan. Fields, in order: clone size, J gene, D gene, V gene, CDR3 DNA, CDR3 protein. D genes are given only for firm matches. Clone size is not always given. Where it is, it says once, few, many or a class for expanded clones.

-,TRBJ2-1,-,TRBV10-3,TGTGCCATCACGGACTCCGGAAGCTACAATGAGCAGTTCTTC,CAITDSGSYNEQFF
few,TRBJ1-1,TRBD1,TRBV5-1,TGCGCCAGCAGCTCGCAAGACAGGGGGAGAACTGAAGCTTTCTTT,CASSSQDRGRTEAFF
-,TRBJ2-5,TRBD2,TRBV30,TGTGCCTGGAGTGTAACCGGGGCCGGGGGGGAGACCCAGTACTTC,CAWSVTGAGGETQYF
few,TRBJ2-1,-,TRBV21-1,TGTGCCAGCAGCGCCCACAGGGGTTCGGGTGAGCAGTTCTTC,CASSAHRGSGEQFF
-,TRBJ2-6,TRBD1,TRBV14,TGTGCCAGCAGCCACCTCACAGGGGCCGGCTCTGGGGCCAACGTCCTGACTTTC,CASSHLTGAGSGANVLTF
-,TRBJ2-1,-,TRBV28,TGTGCCAGCATTACCCTCGGGCAGGGCAACAATGAGCAGTTCTTC,CASITLGQGNNEQFF
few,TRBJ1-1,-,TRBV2,TGTGCCAGCAGTCGGGAGACTGAAGCTTTCTTT,CASSRETEAFF
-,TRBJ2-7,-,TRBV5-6,TGTGCCAGCAGCTTCGACAGGTCGCAGTACTTC,CASSFDRSQYF
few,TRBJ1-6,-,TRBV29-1,TGCAGCGTTGAAGACCAACTATCGAACTCACCCCTCCACTTT,CSVEDQLSNSPLHF
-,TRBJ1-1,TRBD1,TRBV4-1,TGCGCCAGCAGCCAACCCCTTCGGGGACAGGGGGAAGCTTTCTTT,CASSQPLRGQGEAFF
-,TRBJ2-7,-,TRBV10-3,TGTGCCATCAGTGAGACAGGTAGCTCCTACGAGCAGTACTTC,CAISETGSSYEQYF
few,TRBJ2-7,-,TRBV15,TGTGCCACCAGCAGAGCTTTTGCCGGCTCCTACGAGCAGTACTTC,CATSRAFAGSYEQYF
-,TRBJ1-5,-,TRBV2,TGTGCCAGCAGTGACAGGGGAAGGCAGCCCCAGCATTTT,CASSDRGRQPQHF
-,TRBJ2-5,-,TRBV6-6,TGTGCCAGCACTCCTGGTTTTGGGGGGGGCCTAGAGACCCAGTACTTC,CASTPGFGGGLETQYF
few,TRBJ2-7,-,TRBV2,TGTGCCAGCAGTGTAGACAGCTCCTACGAGCAGTACTTC,CASSVDSSYEQYF
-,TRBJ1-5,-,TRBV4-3,TGCGCCAGCAGCCAAGGGAGGACAGACAATCAGCCCCAGCATTTT,CASSQGRTDNQPQHF
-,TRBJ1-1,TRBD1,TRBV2,TGTGCCAGCAGAGCACGACAGGGGAACACTGAAGCTTTCTTT,CASRARQGNTEAFF
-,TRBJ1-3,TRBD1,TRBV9,TGTGCCAGCAGCGGCGGGACAGGTTCTGGAAACACCATATATTTT,CASSGGTGSGNTIYF
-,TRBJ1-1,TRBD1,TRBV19,TGTGCCAGTAGTATGATAACAGGGGATTTGACTGAAGCTTTCTTT,CASSMITGDLTEAFF
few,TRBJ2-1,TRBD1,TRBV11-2,TGTGCCAGCAGCGAACAGGGGTGGAATGAGCAGTTCTTC,CASSEQGWNEQFF
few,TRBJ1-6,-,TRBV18,TGTGCCAGCTCTCTACAGGGATTTAACTCACCCCTCCACTTT,CASSLQGFNSPLHF
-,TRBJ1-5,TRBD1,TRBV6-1,TGTGCCAGCAGTGAACGTCCTGACAGGGAAGGGTTTGCCCAGCATTTT,CASSERPDREGFAQHF
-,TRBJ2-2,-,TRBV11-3,TGTGCCAGCAGCTTACAGGGCTTGAACACCGGGGAGCTGTTTTTT,CASSLQGLNTGELFF
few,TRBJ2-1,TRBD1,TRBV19,TGTGCCAGTAGTCCGGGACAGGGAGGCTCCTACAATGAGCAGTTCTTC,CASSPGQGGSYNEQFF
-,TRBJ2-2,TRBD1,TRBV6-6,TGTGCGTCCCAGGGGGCGGGGGAGCTGTTTTTT,CASQGAGELFF
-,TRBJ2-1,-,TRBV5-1,TGCGCCAGCAGCTTGGGTGTGGGGGCCAGAACCAATGAGCAGTTCTTC,CASSLGVGARTNEQFF
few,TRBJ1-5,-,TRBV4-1,TGCGCCAGCAGCCAGGGCCTCCTTTCGCCCCAGCATTTT,CASSQGLLSPQHF
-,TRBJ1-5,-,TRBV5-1,TGCGCCAGCAGCGAACGGCCGGGACAAACTAATCAGCCCCAGCATTTT,CASSERPGQTNQPQHF
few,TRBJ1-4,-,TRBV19,TGTGCCAGTAGTATAGCGGCGGACACCGAAAAACTGTTTTTT,CASSIAADTEKLFF
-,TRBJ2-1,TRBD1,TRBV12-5,TGTGCTAGTGGTCGAGGACAGGAACATGAGCAGTTCTTC,CASGRGQEHEQFF
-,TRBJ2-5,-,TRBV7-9,TGTGCCAGCAGCCTACCCCGGGTCGGGTCGGAGGAGACCCAGTACTTC,CASSLPRVGSEETQYF
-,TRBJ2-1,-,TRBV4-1,TGCGCCAGCAGCCCCGGGGGTCTTAGCTCCTACAATGAGCAGTTCTTC,CASSPGGLSSYNEQFF
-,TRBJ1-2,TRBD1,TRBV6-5,TGTGCCAGCAGTCTCCGGGACAGAGGCCAATATGGCTACACCTTC,CASSLRDRGQYGYTF
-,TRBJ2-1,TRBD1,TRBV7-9,TGTGCCAGCAGCGCCTCGTCCGGACAGGCCACTATCTACAATGAGCAGTTCTTC,CASSASSGQATIYNEQFF
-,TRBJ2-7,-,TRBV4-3,TGCGCCAGCAGCCAAGAGCGTCCGGTTTTCTACGAGCAGTACTTC,CASSQERPVFYEQYF
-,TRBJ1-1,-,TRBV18,TGTGCCAGCTCACCACGTTCGGTGAACACTGAAGCTTTCTTT,CASSPRSVNTEAFF
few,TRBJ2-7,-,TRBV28,TGTGCCAGCAGCCGGGACATCTACGAGCAGTACTTC,CASSRDIYEQYF
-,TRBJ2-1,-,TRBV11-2,TGTGCCAGCAGCTTATCGGAACCGGGGGAGCAGTTCTTC,CASSLSEPGEQFF
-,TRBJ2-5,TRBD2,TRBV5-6,TGTGCCAGCAGCTTGGGACTAGCGGGACAAGAGACCCAGTACTTC,CASSLGLAGQETQYF
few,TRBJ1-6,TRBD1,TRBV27,TGTGCCAGCAGCCGACAGGGTAATGGAGTGGCCTATAATTCACCCCTCCACTTT,CASSRQGNGVAYNSPLHF
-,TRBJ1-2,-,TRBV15,TGTGCCACCAGCAGAGATACTAACTATGGCTACACCTTC,CATSRDTNYGYTF
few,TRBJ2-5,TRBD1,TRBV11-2,TGTGCCAGCAGAGCTAGTGGAGGACAGGGGGGGAAGACCCAGTACTTC,CASRASGGQGGKTQYF
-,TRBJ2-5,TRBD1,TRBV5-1,TGCGCCAGCGGGGGACAGGTCCAAGAGACCCAGTACTTC,CASGGQVQETQYF
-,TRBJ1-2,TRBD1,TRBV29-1,TGCAGCGTTGGGGGACAGCTCTATGGCTACACCTTC,CSVGGQLYGYTF
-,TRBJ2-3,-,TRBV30,TGTGCCTGGAATTACAGGGATGCGCAGTATTTT,CAWNYRDAQYF